This TCR beta chain was sequenced during a study of blood T cell repertoires in COVID-19. At the level of the study: Specimens from acute and convalescent COVID-19 originated in the United States, Italy and Spain. PBMCs, B-cell-depleted T cells, or T cells provided the cDNA or gDNA that made up the material.

Original data processing: Quantification of nucleated cells was approximated via reference gene primer amplification. Data came from immunoSEQ multiplex PCR; TCRdb stores just in-frame clones and leaves some out. Clone size and V and J calls were adopted from that table, with D and trimming inferred from the DNA. The repertoire holds about 88,000 clones, with 86% as singletons. Unmatched junction bases numbered 4, after V lost 0 bases and J lost 2 bases. The germline CDR1 and CDR2 sequences are SGHAT and FQNNGV. The CDR3 totals 16 residues. The chain is built from TRBV11-2 and TRBJ2-7, with 10 positions matching TRBD2. This TCR derives from a human donor in a cohort sampled during active COVID-19. The source material was peripheral blood. As DNA, the CDR3 is TGTGCCAGCAGCTTAGAAGCTAGCGGGGGTCCCTACGAGCAGTACTTC. Translating gives CASSLEASGGPYEQYF.